The clone carrying this T cell receptor beta chain was counted a few times. What it recognizes is unknown. Once isolated by positive magnetic bead selection, the CD4+ and CD8+ cells had their purity checked by flow cytometry. The V and J ends lost 1 base and 4 bases respectively, with 5 bases between them. Germline V gene data show CDR1 as MNHNY and CDR2 as SVGAGI (reference sequence). The CDR3 is made up of 13 amino acids. TCRdb's copy holds only in-frame clones and misses some; the assay was immunoSEQ multiplex PCR. The sample lists tens of thousands of clones, about 77% occurring once. This sample was included in a study of somatic mutations in cytotoxic T cells in rheumatoid arthritis. Whole-study context: Using a FACSAria II or Sony SH800, a portion of the V beta antibody-stained T-cell populations were flow-sorted at nearly 100% purity, and among those populations were V beta1+ cells that were then sequenced for TCRB.

Overall study findings and caveats: Age was associated with higher CD8+ clonality in rheumatoid arthritis patients, not in healthy controls.

The specimen sequenced was CD8+ T cells sorted from blood. The source is an adult with rheumatoid arthritis. This chain connects TRBV6-6 to TRBJ1-5; D is unresolved. CDR3 DNA sequence: TGTGCCAGCAGTTACTACGGGAATCAGCCCCAGCATTTT. Translating it yields CASSYYGNQPQHF.